The next 8 T cell receptor beta chains were all read from a single sample in a study of Ad26.COV2.S vaccination and SARS-CoV-2 variants. This table comes from immunoSEQ multiplex PCR, and its TCRdb copy is limited to in-frame clones, with some not included. The sample lists about 500,000 clones; about 88% were seen once. The sample's treatment: some 20 received Ad26.COV2.S at low or high dose, single or two shots; 5 received placebo; per-sample allocation not given. Sample collection was performed on day 63 after the first vaccine or placebo injection. Source: peripheral blood, taken in a trial of Ad26.COV2.S vaccine versus placebo. Receptors originate from a person between 18 and 65 years old who received the Ad26.COV2.S COVID-19 vaccine or a placebo.

In this sample, this clone turned up a few times. The chain couples TRBV7-3 to TRBJ2-1, with D possibly being TRBD2 (6 bases). CDR1 is SGHTA and CDR2 is FQGTGA in the germline V gene. V was trimmed by 6 bases and J by 8 bases, leaving 17 bases between them. The CDR3 has 14 amino acids. The CDR3 region has the DNA TGTGCCAGCAGTTACGGGGGATCCCGAGATGAGCAGTTCTTC. Translation gives CASSYGGSRDEQFF.

J is TRBJ2-2 and V is TRBV7-2; tentative D call: TRBD1 (5 bases). The CDR3 loop spans 14 amino acids. From germline, CDR1 is SGHTA and CDR2 FQGNSA. V shed 1 base and J shed 5 bases, with 8 bases lying between them. The CDR3 DNA is TGTGCCAGCAGCTTAGGACAGCAAACCGGGGAGCTGTTTTTT. Translated, it gives CASSLGQQTGELFF. The full variable domain, its missing parts supplied by reference TRBV7-2 and TRBJ2-2, is GAGVSQSPSNKVTEKGKDVELRCDPISGHTALYWYRQSLGQGLEFLIYFQGNSAPDKSGLPSDRFSAERTGGSVSTLTIQRTQQEDSAVYLCASSLGQQTGELFFGEGSRLTVL.

This chain links TRBV24-1 with TRBJ2-3, with TRBD1 identical over 7 bases. This CDR3 comprises 16 residues. Germline V CDR1 and CDR2: KGHDR, SFDVKD. The V segment lost 2 bases and the J segment 1 base; nucleotides outside the gene matches: 5. This chain's CDR3 is CATSDSGGSGTDTQYF. DNA for the CDR3: TGTGCCACCAGTGATTCAGGGGGAAGTGGCACAGATACGCAGTATTTT.

The J gene is TRBJ2-2, the V gene TRBV6-5; D uncertain. The ends were cut back, 1 base at V and 6 bases at J, with 12 bases in the middle. The CDR3 consists of 15 residues. Germline lookup yields CDR1 MNHEY and CDR2 SVGAGI. CDR3 region: CASSYLRVLPGELFF. Here the CDR3 DNA reads TGTGCCAGCAGTTACTTACGAGTTCTCCCCGGGGAGCTGTTTTTT.

The chain has TRBV9 and TRBJ2-3; tentatively, D is TRBD1 or TRBD2 (5 bases each). Trimming shortened V by 0 bases and J by 3 bases, and 11 bases separated the two germline ends. CDR3 length: 15 amino acids. The V gene's germline CDR1 is SGDLS and CDR2 YYNGEE. CDR3: CASSVVSWGTDTQYF. CDR3 bases: TGTGCCAGCAGCGTAGTGTCGTGGGGGACAGATACGCAGTATTTT.

V and J are TRBV20-1 and TRBJ2-7, with a possible D match to TRBD1 (6 bases). V gave up 3 bases and J gave up 5 bases, with 8 bases separating them. Germline V gene sequence: CDR1 DFQATT, CDR2 SNEGSKA (reference sequence). The CDR3 spans 11 residues. CDR3 sequence reads: CSARNRDEQYF. The CDR3 coding sequence is TGCAGTGCTAGGAACAGGGACGAGCAGTACTTC.

The V and J genes are TRBV7-8 and TRBJ2-1; tentatively, D is TRBD1 or TRBD2 (5 bases each). The CDR3 totals 15 residues. CDR1 is SGHVS and CDR2 is FQNEAQ in the germline V gene. With 7 bases removed from V and 6 bases from J, the gap between germline ends came to 19 bases. CDR3: CASNLRPGGGNEQFF. In DNA form, the CDR3 reads TGTGCCAGCAACCTAAGGCCAGGTGGGGGCAATGAGCAGTTCTTC. Variable domain in full (rest from reference TRBV7-8 and TRBJ2-1): GAGVSQSPRYKVAKRGQDVALRCDPISGHVSLFWYQQALGQGPEFLTYFQNEAQLDKSGLPSDRFFAERPEGSVSTLKIQRTQQEDSAVYLCASNLRPGGGNEQFFGPGTRLTVL.

A single count supports this clone. This chain's CDR3 is CASSRGQGKFLDTGELFF. Here the CDR3 DNA reads TGTGCCAGTAGTAGGGGACAGGGTAAATTTTTGGACACCGGGGAGCTGTTTTTT. The rearrangement links TRBV19 to TRBJ2-2; TRBD1 aligns across 9 bases. Germline CDR1 and CDR2: LNHDA and SQIVND (reference sequence). The CDR3 runs to 18 residues. The ends lost 4 bases at V and 3 bases at J; junction bases unmatched: 12.